Shown below are 12 T cell receptor beta chains from a single sample sequenced in a study of control samples from healthy donors and cancer patients. The assay was immunoSEQ multiplex PCR, and TCRdb's table has in-frame clones only and misses some. The profile shows approximately 140,000 clones, more than 90% of them singletons. The sample comprised blood. Receptor source: a man aged 25-45 years in good health.

The chain carries TRBV2 and TRBJ2-5, with 7 positions matching TRBD1. Per germline, CDR1 SNHLY and CDR2 FYNNEI. V was pared by 7 bases and J by 5 bases, with 16 bases of the junction left unmatched. The CDR3 extends over 16 amino acids. In DNA form, the CDR3 reads TGTGCCAGCAAAGGGACAGTTGAACGTACCGGGGAGACCCAGTACTTC. This codes for CASKGTVERTGETQYF.

The V and J genes are TRBV9 and TRBJ2-7; tentative D call: TRBD1 (5 bases). Germline lookup yields CDR1 SGDLS and CDR2 YYNGEE. V was cut by 0 bases and J by 7 bases, with 11 bases left in between. The CDR3 has 13 residues. The CDR3 reads CASSVAGSLEQYF. As DNA, the CDR3 is TGTGCCAGCAGCGTAGCAGGGTCTTTGGAGCAGTACTTC.

The chain employs TRBV5-1 and TRBJ2-1, with 7 positions matching TRBD2. This CDR3 spans 15 amino acids. Per germline, CDR1 SGHRS and CDR2 YFSETQ. V lost 4 bases, J lost 2 bases, and 6 bases stayed unmatched. The CDR3 DNA reads TGCGCCAGCAGCCCGGGCGGGACTACCTACAATGAGCAGTTCTTC. Translating it yields CASSPGGTTYNEQFF.

The V call is TRBV6-5, the J call TRBJ1-3; TRBD1 agrees at 7 bases. V shed 6 bases, J shed 0 bases, and the junction held 5 bases outside the gene matches. Germline V CDR1 and CDR2: MNHEY, SVGAGI. This CDR3 has 15 amino acids. The CDR3 DNA follows: TGTGCCAGCAGACGACAGGGAAACTCTGGAAACACCATATATTTT. Translation gives CASRRQGNSGNTIYF.

The chain carries TRBV7-9 and TRBJ2-5; 8 bases are a match to TRBD1. The length of the CDR3 is 15 residues. Germline-derived CDR1 and CDR2 are SEHNR and FQNEAQ (reference sequence). V lost 5 bases to trimming and J lost 2 bases; unmatched junction nucleotides: 7. CDR3 region: CASSQWTGRQETQYF. The CDR3 DNA reads TGTGCCAGCAGCCAGTGGACAGGGAGGCAAGAGACCCAGTACTTC.

The V gene is TRBV7-8, the J gene TRBJ1-2; D ambiguous. The CDR3 spans 14 residues. CDR1 SGHVS and CDR2 FQNEAQ come from the germline V gene. V gave up 5 bases and J gave up 7 bases, with 17 bases separating them. CDR3 loop: CASSPRTFRRGYTF. The CDR3 DNA reads TGTGCCAGCAGCCCCCGGACCTTTCGACGTGGCTACACCTTC.

The gene calls are TRBV19 and TRBJ1-3, with 11 nucleotides matching TRBD1. The CDR3 has 17 amino acids. The trim removed 0 bases at V and 0 bases at J, leaving 1 base unmatched. CDR1 is LNHDA and CDR2 is SQIVND in the germline V gene (reference sequence). The CDR3 DNA reads as TGTGCCAGTAGTATAGAGGGGACAGGGGGCTCTGGAAACACCATATATTTT. This encodes CASSIEGTGGSGNTIYF.

V and J are TRBV5-1 and TRBJ2-5, with D possibly being TRBD1 (5 bases). The germline CDR1 and CDR2 sequences are SGHRS and YFSETQ. Between the trimmed V and J ends, which lost 1 base and 1 base, there was a span of 14 bases. The CDR3 contains 16 residues. The CDR3 is CASSLSSAGSQETQYF. The DNA for the CDR3 is TGCGCCAGCAGCTTGTCATCCGCAGGGTCCCAAGAGACCCAGTACTTC.

The chain employs TRBV29-1 and TRBJ1-2; D is ambiguous. The V gene's germline CDR1 is SQVTM and CDR2 ANQGSEA. The CDR3 loop spans 11 amino acids. Trimming took 3 bases from V and 7 from J, leaving 9 bases between them. The CDR3: CSVEATGGYTF. The CDR3 DNA is TGCAGCGTTGAGGCTACCGGTGGCTACACCTTC.

The chain uses TRBV28 and TRBJ2-1; tentatively, D is TRBD2 (5 bases). The V end lost 5 bases, the J end lost 0 bases, and 17 bases lay between the germline ends. The CDR3 totals 17 residues. Germline lookup yields CDR1 MDHEN and CDR2 SYDVKM. The CDR3 region has the DNA TGTGCCAGCAGTCGCGCTAGCAGACTTAGCTCCTACAATGAGCAGTTCTTC. The encoded protein is CASSRASRLSSYNEQFF.

The gene calls are TRBV7-6 and TRBJ2-6, with D maybe TRBD2 (6 bases). The CDR3 is made up of 16 amino acids. The V end was cut by 6 bases, the J end by 0 bases, with 12 bases between. The germline V gene encodes CDR1 SGHVS and CDR2 FNYEAQ. CDR3 residues: CASRRRVDSGANVLTF. Written as DNA, the CDR3 is TGTGCCAGCAGGCGGAGGGTTGACTCTGGGGCCAACGTCCTGACTTTC. Full variable domain (missing parts from reference TRBV7-6 and TRBJ2-6): GAGVSQSPRYKVTKRGQDVALRCDPISGHVSLYWYRQALGQGPEFLTYFNYEAQQDKSGLPNDRFSAERPEGSISTLTIQRTEQRDSAMYRCASRRRVDSGANVLTFGAGSRLTVL.

V and J are TRBV28 and TRBJ2-7, with TRBD1 matching over 10 bases. Germline-derived CDR1 and CDR2 are MDHEN and SYDVKM. CDR3 size: 14 residues. With V trimmed by 6 bases and J by 2 bases, 4 bases remained unmatched. CDR3 protein: CASRRQGAAYEQYF. The CDR3, as DNA: TGTGCCAGCAGAAGACAGGGGGCAGCCTACGAGCAGTACTTC.